The 18 T cell receptor beta chains given below trace back to one sample, sequenced in a study of T cells expressing NK-cell markers. TCRdb reprocessed the 5' RACE reads, with one entry per CDR3 protein and no DNA. The table for this sample gives about 260,000 distinct CDR3 sequences. Sequenced material: blood T cells: a sorted CD56 or NKG2C T cell subset, CD4+ or CD8+ T cells, or bulk PBMC T cells (not recorded which). Receptor source: a young man in good health.

This sequence joins TRBV12-3 or TRBV12-4 and TRBJ2-3; TCRdb calls TRBD2, which cannot be checked without DNA. This CDR3 region has 17 residues. CDR3 in amino acids: CASSLRTTSGRGDTQYF.

The chain joins TRBV10-3 to TRBJ2-3; TCRdb's assignment of TRBD2 cannot be checked, as there is no DNA. The CDR3 is 19 amino acids. The germline gives CDR1 ENHRY, CDR2 SYGVKD. The CDR3 is CAISESTTSGRAATDTQYF.

V and J are TRBV10-3 and TRBJ2-2; the TCRdb call, TRBD1, lacks DNA for checking. Germline-derived CDR1 and CDR2 are ENHRY and SYGVKD. The CDR3 sequence is 16 residues long. The CDR3 sequence: CAISEEDRGNTGELFF.

The chain recombines TRBV7-2 with TRBJ2-1; TCRdb picks TRBD2, but there is no DNA to check that call. This CDR3 comprises 16 residues. The V gene's germline CDR1 is SGHTA and CDR2 FQGNSA. CDR3 in amino acids: CASSLRASGTYNEQFF.

The chain has TRBV2 and TRBJ2-2; without DNA, the TCRdb call of TRBD1 cannot be checked. The germline CDR1 and CDR2 sequences are SNHLY and FYNNEI. The CDR3 covers 14 residues. The CDR3 protein is CASSGDRSTGELFF.

The CDR3 reads CASSLAGTGAPGYEQYF. The rearrangement uses TRBV7-2 and TRBJ2-7; TCRdb reports TRBD1, a call that lacks DNA to check it against. The CDR3 is made up of 17 amino acids. Germline V gene lookup returns CDR1 SGHTA and CDR2 FQGNSA.

The rearrangement uses TRBV7-2 and TRBJ1-5; the TCRdb call, TRBD1, lacks DNA for checking. Per germline, CDR1 SGHTA and CDR2 FQGNSA. CDR3 length: 13 amino acids. CDR3 residues: CASSSRGNQPQHF.

The chain has TRBV30 and TRBJ1-1. CDR1 GTSNPN and CDR2 SVGIG come from the germline V gene (reference sequence). The CDR3 covers 15 residues. This chain's CDR3 is CAWCNPGTGSAEAFF.

The chain has TRBV5-6 and TRBJ2-1; checking the TCRdb D call of TRBD2 is not possible without DNA. The CDR3 is made up of 16 amino acids. CDR1 and CDR2 (germline): SGHDT, YYEEEE. The CDR3 spells CASRPPGLAGAHEQFF.

The chain joins TRBV24-1 to TRBJ2-3. This CDR3 comprises 14 residues. Looked up from germline, CDR1 is KGHDR and CDR2 is SFDVKD. CDR3 amino acids: CATSEANWEDTQYF.

The gene calls are TRBV12-3 or TRBV12-4 and TRBJ2-7; TCRdb selects TRBD1, and the lack of DNA leaves this call unchecked. The CDR3 loop spans 17 amino acids. The chain's CDR3 is CASSLAHSDPGWYEQYF.

This chain joins TRBV6-2 or TRBV6-3 and TRBJ1-6; the D call from TCRdb, TRBD1, cannot be confirmed without DNA. The CDR3 consists of 14 residues. CDR1 MNHEY and CDR2 SVGEGT come from the germline V gene. The CDR3: CASSWASRNSPLHF.

The chain uses TRBV20-1 and TRBJ2-7; checking the TCRdb D call of TRBD1 is not possible without DNA. CDR1 and CDR2 (germline): DFQATT, SNEGSKA (reference sequence). CDR3 size: 13 residues. CDR3 protein: CSASGTGTYEQYF.

The V call is TRBV5-1, the J call TRBJ2-5; TCRdb indicates TRBD1, and absent DNA this call remains unverified. The CDR3 runs to 15 residues. In germline, CDR1 is SGHRS, CDR2 YFSETQ. The CDR3 here is CASSLGQGSTGTQYF.

This chain uses TRBV29-1 with TRBJ2-3. The CDR3 is 11 residues long. CDR1 is SQVTM and CDR2 is ANQGSEA in the germline V gene. This CDR3 reads CSVERVITQYF.

This sequence joins TRBV12-3 or TRBV12-4 and TRBJ2-1. This CDR3 comprises 14 residues. CDR3 amino acids: CASSLSLRYNEQFF.

The rearrangement links TRBV7-9 to TRBJ2-1; no DNA is available, so the TRBD1 call from TCRdb remains unchecked. This CDR3 is built from 15 residues. CDR1 SEHNR and CDR2 FQNEAQ come from the germline V gene (reference sequence). The CDR3 loop is CASSPAGLNYNEQFF.

This chain uses TRBV5-1 with TRBJ1-1. This CDR3 contains 14 residues. Germline CDR1 and CDR2: SGHRS and YFSETQ. This chain's CDR3 is CASGTAGPNTEAFF.